The sequence of this T cell receptor beta chain was determined in a study of blood T cell repertoires in COVID-19. Overall study: Sample material is recorded as cDNA or gDNA derived from T cells, B-cell-depleted T cells, or PBMCs.

As originally analysed: Reference gene primers were amplified, and this amplification served to estimate nucleated cell counts. Here immunoSEQ multiplex PCR was the method, and the copy in TCRdb shows in-frame clones only, minus some. The V and J calls and clone size are taken from that table; D and trimming were inferred from the DNA. The sample comprises 250,000 or so clones, more than 85% of which are singletons, and approximately 7% rests with the top ten. The source is a woman between 65 and 79 years old with active or convalescent COVID-19. Sequenced: peripheral blood.

This chain's CDR3 is CASSLGQNQPQHF. The CDR3 nucleotides are TGTGCCAGCTCTCTCGGACAAAATCAGCCCCAGCATTTT. The chain carries TRBV18 and TRBJ1-5; possible D gene TRBD1, 5 bases. V lost 6 bases and J lost 4, with 10 bases in between. This CDR3 has 13 amino acids. Germline V lookup: CDR1 KGHSH, CDR2 LQKENI.